These 21 T cell receptor beta chains came from one sample sequenced in a study of identical twins. TCRdb ran MiXCR on the 5' RACE reads and lists one entry per CDR3 protein. The table has hundreds of thousands of distinct CDR3 sequences, 6.1% seen once. Sequenced: naive T cells sorted from blood. Receptors were obtained from a man younger than 35 in good health.

This clonotype showed up just a few times. The chain is built from TRBV2 and TRBJ2-5, with D tentatively TRBD2 (8 bases). The germline V gene has CDR1 SNHLY and CDR2 FYNNEI. The CDR3 sequence is 17 residues long. Trimming shortened V by 5 bases and J by 4 bases, and 23 bases separated the two germline ends. This CDR3 is CASSRDRGTSLAETQYF. CDR3 coding DNA: TGTGCCAGCAGTCGGGACAGAGGGACTAGTTTAGCAGAGACCCAGTACTTC.

This clonotype was observed at least ten times. The V call is TRBV5-6, the J call TRBJ1-4; no clear D. The CDR3 contains 12 residues. The V and J ends lost 4 bases and 13 bases respectively, with 14 bases between them. CDR1 is SGHDT and CDR2 is YYEEEE in the germline V gene. CDR3 coding DNA: TGTGCCAGCAGCGGCGGACCGGGCCGACTGTTTTTT. Protein product: CASSGGPGRLFF.

This chain uses TRBV12-3 or TRBV12-4 with TRBJ1-1; D possibly corresponds to TRBD1 (5 bases). V was pared by 8 bases and J by 6 bases, with 19 bases between. The CDR3 extends over 14 amino acids. This CDR3 is CASRIMKGLAEAFF. CDR3 nucleotides: TGTGCCAGCCGTATAATGAAGGGGCTAGCTGAAGCTTTCTTT.

This clonotype has a handful of counts. The chain carries TRBV20-1 and TRBJ1-2, with a possible D match to TRBD1 (5 bases). V was shortened by 5 bases and J by 6 bases, with 13 bases between the two germline ends. Per germline, CDR1 DFQATT and CDR2 SNEGSKA (reference sequence). CDR3 length: 12 residues. The CDR3 DNA follows: TGCAGTGCTCCTTTGGGGGGGAATGGCTACACCTTC. It encodes CSAPLGGNGYTF.

This clonotype was detected many times. V is TRBV4-3 and J is TRBJ2-1; 14 bases line up with TRBD2. The CDR3 extends over 17 amino acids. V was pared by 4 bases and J by 0 bases, with 2 bases of the junction left unmatched. Germline loops: CDR1 LGHNA, CDR2 YSLEER. In DNA, the CDR3 is TGCGCCAGCAGCCGAGGGACTAGCGGGAGCTCCTACAATGAGCAGTTCTTC. This translates into CASSRGTSGSSYNEQFF.

This clonotype was observed many times. The genes are TRBV7-2 and TRBJ2-6; D is undetermined. V shed 6 bases and J shed 4 bases, with 7 bases lying between them. Germline CDR1 is SGHTA and CDR2 is FQGNSA. This CDR3 is built from 13 residues. DNA for the CDR3: TGTGCCAGCAGGTCCGACGGGGCCAACGTCCTGACTTTC. This sequence encodes CASRSDGANVLTF.

This clonotype was detected ten times or more. This chain joins TRBV20-1 and TRBJ1-5; TRBD1 might be the D (5 bases). This CDR3 has 14 residues. The germline V gene has CDR1 DFQATT and CDR2 SNEGSKA (reference sequence). Trimming stripped 2 bases from V and 5 bases from J, with 13 bases between. The CDR3 DNA sequence: TGCAGTGCTAGAATGTGGGGGGTTGATCAGCCCCAGCATTTT. This encodes CSARMWGVDQPQHF.

This clonotype has just a few counts. V is TRBV20-1 and J is TRBJ2-5, with D possibly being TRBD1 (6 bases). The CDR3 is made up of 15 amino acids. Trimming pared 6 bases from V and 5 bases from J, leaving 22 bases between. Germline V gene lookup returns CDR1 DFQATT and CDR2 SNEGSKA (reference sequence). Here the CDR3 reads CSAIPGHPSAETQYF. DNA for the CDR3: TGCAGTGCCATCCCGGGACACCCCTCTGCGGAGACCCAGTACTTC.

The V and J genes are TRBV20-1 and TRBJ1-2, with D possibly matching TRBD1 (5 bases). Trimming took 6 bases from V and 4 from J, leaving 15 bases between them. Per germline, CDR1 DFQATT and CDR2 SNEGSKA (reference sequence). CDR3 length equals 13 residues. This CDR3 is CSAVKGQGYGYTF. CDR3 nucleotide sequence: TGCAGTGCCGTAAAGGGCCAGGGCTATGGCTACACCTTC.

This clonotype was picked up a small number of times. The chain links TRBV11-2 to TRBJ2-1, with a possible D match to TRBD1 (7 bases). This CDR3 has 17 residues. CDR1 is SGHAT and CDR2 is FQNNGV in the germline V gene. Trimming removed 1 base at V and 8 bases at J, with 21 bases between. The chain's CDR3 is CASSLGYRRDSVHEQFF. The DNA of the CDR3 is TGTGCCAGCAGCTTAGGATATAGGAGGGACAGTGTACATGAGCAGTTCTTC.

The chain has TRBV20-1 and TRBJ2-3; D not certain. The CDR3 covers 14 residues. Per germline, CDR1 DFQATT and CDR2 SNEGSKA (reference sequence). Trimming took 0 bases from V and 0 from J, leaving 7 bases between them. The CDR3 reads CSARDSASTDTQYF. In DNA form, the CDR3 reads TGCAGTGCTAGAGATTCGGCCAGCACAGATACGCAGTATTTT.

This clonotype has a count of ten or more. The CDR3 region is CASTEGVAGPIAKNIQYF. CDR3 DNA: TGTGCCAGCACCGAGGGGGTAGCGGGACCGATAGCCAAAAACATTCAGTACTTC. The V gene is TRBV28, the J gene TRBJ2-4, with 8 positions matching TRBD2. The CDR3 sequence is 18 residues long. Germline V gene data show CDR1 as MDHEN and CDR2 as SYDVKM. J gave up 0 bases and V 7 bases, and 14 bases lay outside the gene matches.

This clonotype occurred many times. This chain connects TRBV7-8 to TRBJ1-4; no clear D gene. Germline V CDR1 and CDR2: SGHVS, FQNEAQ. V lost 6 bases, J lost 0 bases, and 11 bases lay in between. The CDR3 runs to 15 residues. This CDR3 reads CASSGFGATNEKLFF. The DNA for the CDR3 is TGTGCCAGCAGTGGGTTTGGGGCAACTAATGAAAAACTGTTTTTT.

V is TRBV28 and J is TRBJ1-5; no firm D call. V dropped 3 bases and J dropped 3 bases, with 9 bases sitting between them. CDR1 MDHEN and CDR2 SYDVKM come from the germline V gene. The CDR3 runs 14 residues. The CDR3 bases are TGTGCCAGCAGTTTTGTAGGAGTCAATCAGCCCCAGCATTTT. This sequence encodes CASSFVGVNQPQHF.

The V and J genes are TRBV11-3 and TRBJ1-1; TRBD1 agrees at 8 bases. The junction had 3 bases not matched to a gene; V was cut back by 2 bases and J by 7 bases. Germline CDR1 SGHNT, CDR2 YENEEA. The CDR3 contains 13 residues. CDR3 DNA: TGTGCCAGCAGCTTATACAGGGGGAATGAAGCTTTCTTT. It translates to CASSLYRGNEAFF.

This clonotype was observed a few times. The chain uses TRBV5-5 and TRBJ1-1, with D unresolved. Between the trimmed V and J ends, which lost 1 base and 10 bases, there was a span of 8 bases. Germline V lookup: CDR1 SGHKS, CDR2 YYEKEE (reference sequence). The CDR3 has 11 amino acids. CDR3 DNA: TGTGCCAGCAGCTTGAAACTGGGAGCTTTCTTT. Translated, it gives CASSLKLGAFF.

The sample holds many counts of this clonotype. The chain carries TRBV12-3 or TRBV12-4 and TRBJ2-3; D remains unclear. The CDR3 is made up of 14 amino acids. Between the trimmed V and J ends, which lost 4 bases and 3 bases, there was a span of 11 bases. The CDR3: CASSSPSATDTQYF. CDR3 DNA: TGTGCCAGCAGTTCCCCGTCGGCGACAGATACGCAGTATTTT.

This clonotype was counted only a few times. The gene calls are TRBV6-2 or TRBV6-3 and TRBJ2-5; D not resolved. Germline CDR1 is MNHEY and CDR2 is SVGEGT. V dropped 8 bases and J dropped 7 bases, with 14 bases sitting between them. The CDR3 runs to 12 residues. The CDR3 nucleotides are TGTGCCAGCGGTGGCGGTTTATGGACCCAGTACTTC. Its translation: CASGGGLWTQYF.

This clonotype has a handful of counts. The gene calls are TRBV6-2 or TRBV6-3 and TRBJ1-1; no definite D call. The CDR3 runs to 12 residues. Deletions cut 2 bases from V and 11 bases from J, with 12 bases between. Looked up from germline, CDR1 is MNHEY and CDR2 is SVGEGT. The CDR3 loop reads CASSYRGVEAFF. For the CDR3, the DNA is TGTGCCAGCAGTTACCGCGGGGTTGAGGCTTTCTTT.

This clonotype was counted many times. The V call is TRBV2, the J call TRBJ2-1; 7 bases match TRBD1. The junction had 5 bases not matched to a gene; V was cut back by 9 bases and J by 0 bases. The germline CDR1 and CDR2 sequences are SNHLY and FYNNEI. The CDR3 totals 14 residues. CDR3 nucleotides: TGTGCCAGACAGACAGGGAGCTCCTACAATGAGCAGTTCTTC. Translating gives CARQTGSSYNEQFF. The whole variable domain, filled in from reference TRBV2 and TRBJ2-1, reads EPEVTQTPSHQVTQMGQEVILRCVPISNHLYFYWYRQILGQKVEFLVSFYNNEISEKSEIFDDQFSVERPDGSNFTLKIRSTKLEDSAMYFCARQTGSSYNEQFFGPGTRLTVL.

This clonotype was detected only a few times. This chain connects TRBV5-1 to TRBJ2-3; 7 bases are a match to TRBD2. This CDR3 contains 16 residues. V lost 6 bases, J lost 0 bases, and 10 bases stayed unmatched. The V gene's germline CDR1 is SGHRS and CDR2 YFSETQ. CDR3: CASNYHLAASTDTQYF. CDR3 in DNA: TGCGCCAGCAACTACCACCTAGCGGCTAGCACAGATACGCAGTATTTT.